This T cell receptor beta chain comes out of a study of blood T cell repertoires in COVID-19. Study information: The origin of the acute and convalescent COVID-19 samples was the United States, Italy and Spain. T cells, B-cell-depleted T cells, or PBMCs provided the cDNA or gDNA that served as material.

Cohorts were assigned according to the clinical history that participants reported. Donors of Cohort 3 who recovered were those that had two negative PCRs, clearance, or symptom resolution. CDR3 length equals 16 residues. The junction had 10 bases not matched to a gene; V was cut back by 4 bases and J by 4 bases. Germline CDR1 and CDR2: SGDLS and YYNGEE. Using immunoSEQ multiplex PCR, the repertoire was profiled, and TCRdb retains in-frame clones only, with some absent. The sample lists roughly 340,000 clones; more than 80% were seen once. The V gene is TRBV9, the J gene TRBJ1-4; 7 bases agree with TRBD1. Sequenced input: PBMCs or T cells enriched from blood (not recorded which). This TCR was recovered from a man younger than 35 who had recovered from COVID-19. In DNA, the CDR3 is TGTGCCAGCAGCCTCAAGGGGACAGCTCTTAATGAAAAACTGTTTTTT. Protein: CASSLKGTALNEKLFF.